A selection of T cell receptor beta chains follows, all from one sample in a study of T cell responses to AZD1222 COVID-19 vaccine. Assay used: immunoSEQ multiplex PCR; TCRdb lists only in-frame clones, some missing. The table lists roughly 100,000 clones, approximately 91% of them singletons. The sequenced sample was peripheral blood, obtained on day 0 of AZD1222 vaccination. The receptors derive from an adult in good health. Both conserved end residues are part of each CDR3.

TRBV3-1/TRBV3-2	TRBJ1-4	CASSPFRTGINEKLFF
TRBV24-1	TRBJ2-1	CATSEGTTGTSYNEQFF
TRBV4-2	TRBJ2-7	CASSAGQNPSYEQYF
TRBV3-1/TRBV3-2	TRBJ1-2	CASSQEVRTGGYTF
TRBV11-3	TRBJ2-7	CASSLDRSGGAGEQYF
TRBV1	TRBJ2-7	CTSSKLDRVVYEQYF
TRBV3-1/TRBV3-2	TRBJ1-4	CASSLDLQGAHEKLFF
TRBV27	TRBJ1-2	CASSSQGYGYGYTF
TRBV5-6	TRBJ2-3	CASSSTSGGADTQYF
TRBV11-2	TRBJ1-2	CASSLPDREYGYTF
TRBV7-6	TRBJ2-3	CASSLVGGAFDTQYF
TRBV20-1	TRBJ1-2	CSAMAESYTF
TRBV11-2	TRBJ2-5	CASSLVGGSETQYF
TRBV30	TRBJ2-1	CAWSVDGSSYNEQFF
TRBV30	TRBJ1-3	CAWSVGGNTIYF
TRBV5-1	TRBJ2-7	CASRTGANYEQYF
TRBV11-2	TRBJ1-6	CASSLDLIGLSSPLHF
TRBV12-3/TRBV12-4	TRBJ1-4	CASKKTTNEKLFF
TRBV6-5	TRBJ2-2	CASRTGTRTTGELFF
TRBV3-1/TRBV3-2	TRBJ2-3	CASSQTQGDTQYF
TRBV11-2	TRBJ1-2	CASRRYGGLGYGYTF
TRBV7-4	TRBJ1-5	CASSSRQSNQPQHF
TRBV28	TRBJ1-6	CASSLSPGLSPLHF
TRBV2	TRBJ1-2	CASSDKGRLWGYTF
TRBV5-1	TRBJ2-3	CASSLSDPQSTDTQYF
TRBV6-5	TRBJ1-1	CASSSGSRWTEAFF
TRBV25-1	TRBJ2-2	CASTLEGQGDGGELFF
TRBV6-2/TRBV6-3	TRBJ2-5	CASSYRGPDYETQYF
TRBV21-1	TRBJ1-5	CASSNRWTGGNQPQHF
TRBV27	TRBJ2-3	CASSLWGSRGADTQYF
TRBV7-2	TRBJ2-5	CASSTYASGGQVEYF
TRBV19	TRBJ1-2	CASSKRNGDYGYTF
TRBV19	TRBJ1-2	CASSGEVTRDGYTF
TRBV19	TRBJ1-2	CASFEGYGYTF
TRBV7-9	TRBJ1-6	CASSLALSRYNSPLHF
TRBV15	TRBJ2-2	CATSRAGAGTGELFF
TRBV2	TRBJ1-1	CASGVGEFRKAFF
TRBV2	TRBJ1-1	CASSWGGTNTEAFF
TRBV5-4	TRBJ2-1	CASSLKGAYEQFF
TRBV11-3	TRBJ1-1	CASSLGTGTEAFF
TRBV18	TRBJ2-7	CASSPDSTYEQYF
TRBV2	TRBJ1-3	CASTREGLHTGNTIYF
TRBV9	TRBJ1-2	CASSVAEGGGNGYTF
TRBV5-1	TRBJ2-1	CASSPPVYNEQFF
TRBV4-2	TRBJ2-1	CASSQAQTGGQGGNEQFF
TRBV7-2	TRBJ1-2	CASSRRTETYGYTF
TRBV4-2	TRBJ2-1	CASSQESPSGGHEQFF
TRBV6-5	TRBJ1-4	CASSYSPGTGREKLFF
TRBV30	TRBJ1-4	CAWSVVGGFEEKLFF
TRBV3-1/TRBV3-2	TRBJ2-7	CASSQATSRQGRHEQYF
TRBV10-2	TRBJ1-3	CASRAGTGNTIYF
TRBV9	TRBJ1-2	CASSAGAPYGYTF
TRBV11-2	TRBJ1-5	CASSSQGGSNQPQHF